Each of the 17 T cell receptor beta chains below was sequenced from the same sample in a study of T-cell memory formation after mild COVID-19. TCRdb passed the 5' RACE reads through MiXCR, listing each CDR3 protein once. The sample contains more than 300,000 distinct CDR3 sequences, around an eighth of which appear only once. Input material: PBMCs or a T cell subset sorted from them (not recorded which). The origin of the receptors is a man younger than 35 who had mild COVID-19 (a few samples of this study predate the infection). Cell type and time point are not known.

The V call is TRBV2, the J call TRBJ1-5; a possible D gene is TRBD1 (6 bases). Trimming removed 4 bases from V and 6 bases from J, with 16 bases in between. The CDR3 is 15 residues long. Germline V gene data show CDR1 as SNHLY and CDR2 as FYNNEI. DNA for the CDR3: TGTGCCAGCAGTGGCACACAGGGTAATGGTCAGCCCCAGCATTTT. Translating gives CASSGTQGNGQPQHF.

This clonotype was observed a few times. The chain links TRBV11-2 to TRBJ2-1, with D uncertain. The CDR3 is 13 amino acids. V shed 5 bases and J shed 8 bases, with 13 bases lying between them. Germline assignment: CDR1 SGHAT and CDR2 FQNNGV. The CDR3 loop is CASSPPSYDEQFF. In nucleotides, the CDR3 is TGTGCCAGCAGCCCCCCGAGTTACGATGAGCAGTTCTTC. The entire variable domain, with the rest obtained from reference TRBV11-2 and TRBJ2-1, is as follows: EAGVAQSPRYKIIEKRQSVAFWCNPISGHATLYWYQQILGQGPKLLIQFQNNGVVDDSQLPKDRFSAERLKGVDSTLKIQPAKLEDSAVYLCASSPPSYDEQFFGPGTRLTVL.

V and J are TRBV12-3 or TRBV12-4 and TRBJ1-5; D gene unclear. Trimming pared 0 bases from V and 5 bases from J, leaving 8 bases between. There are 14 residues in the CDR3. Here the CDR3 DNA reads TGTGCCAGCAGTTTAGCCCCCTACGATCAGCCCCAGCATTTT. This codes for CASSLAPYDQPQHF.

J is TRBJ2-2 and V is TRBV4-3; TRBD2 agrees at 7 bases. CDR1 is LGHNA and CDR2 is YSLEER in the germline V gene. This CDR3 contains 18 residues. J lost 4 bases, V lost 0 bases, and 11 bases had no gene match. The DNA of the CDR3 is TGCGCCAGCAGCCAAGATGAGCGGGGCCGGTTAGGCACCGGGGAGCTGTTTTTT. Its protein product is CASSQDERGRLGTGELFF.

This clonotype was picked up a small number of times. The chain has TRBV20-1 and TRBJ2-1; D may be TRBD2 (6 bases). V lost 1 base, J lost 4 bases, and 11 bases lay in between. Germline V gene data show CDR1 as DFQATT and CDR2 as SNEGSKA (reference sequence). This CDR3 is 14 amino acids long. CDR3 nucleotides: TGCAGTGCTAGAGTCCTCGGGGGTTACAATGAGCAGTTCTTC. Translating it yields CSARVLGGYNEQFF.

The table lists this clonotype with a few counts. The rearrangement uses TRBV6-5 and TRBJ1-2; TRBD1 is a possible D gene (5 bases). The CDR3 runs 16 residues. V lost 5 bases, J lost 0 bases, and 16 bases lay in between. From germline, CDR1 is MNHEY and CDR2 SVGAGI. The CDR3 nucleotides are TGTGCCAGCAGTCACCAACGACAGCCTGCTAACTATGGCTACACCTTC. Translation: CASSHQRQPANYGYTF.

The chain is built from TRBV7-2 and TRBJ2-5, with TRBD1 matching 11 bases. V trimming: 5 bases; J trimming: 4 bases; junction bases outside the gene matches: 6. From germline, CDR1 is SGHTA and CDR2 FQGNSA. The CDR3 sequence is 15 residues long. The CDR3 sequence: CASSLFGTGGETQYF. CDR3 nucleotide sequence: TGTGCCAGCAGCCTTTTTGGGACAGGGGGAGAGACCCAGTACTTC.

In regard to this clonotype: A single base separates this from a much larger clone, so it may be a read error. The V gene is TRBV6-5, the J gene TRBJ2-1, with D hard to call. CDR3 length equals 12 residues. From germline, CDR1 is MNHEY and CDR2 SVGAGI. Deletions cut 5 bases from V and 0 bases from J, with 2 bases between. DNA of the CDR3: TGTGCCAGCAGTGCCTCCTACAATGAGCAGTTCTTC. Protein sequence: CASSASYNEQFF.

This clonotype was detected a few times. This chain links TRBV6-6 with TRBJ1-3, with 10 bases that match TRBD1. Germline CDR1 MNHNY, CDR2 SVGAGI (reference sequence). The length of the CDR3 is 15 residues. J was trimmed by 2 bases and V by 5 bases; bases with no gene match: 3. This chain's CDR3 is CASSRTGGPGNTIYF. The CDR3 DNA follows: TGTGCCAGCAGTCGGACAGGGGGACCTGGAAACACCATATATTTT.

V gene TRBV5-6 combines with J gene TRBJ2-5, with D unresolved. CDR1 and CDR2 (germline): SGHDT, YYEEEE. This CDR3 has 13 amino acids. V lost 1 base to trimming and J lost 2 bases, with 6 bases between them. CDR3 coding DNA: TGTGCCAGCAGCTTGTTTCGGCAAGAGACCCAGTACTTC. This translates into CASSLFRQETQYF. The full variable domain, completed using reference TRBV5-6 and TRBJ2-5, is DAGVTQSPTHLIKTRGQQVTLRCSPKSGHDTVSWYQQALGQGPQFIFQYYEEEERQRGNFPDRFSGHQFPNYSSELNVNALLLGDSALYLCASSLFRQETQYFGPGTRLLVL.

The chain uses TRBV7-9 and TRBJ1-2; D is undetermined. V was cut by 5 bases and J by 7 bases, with 8 bases left in between. Germline V gives CDR1 SEHNR, CDR2 FQNEAQ (reference sequence). The CDR3 sequence is 11 residues long. The CDR3 DNA is TGTGCCAGCAGCCTCCTTGTTGGCTACACCTTC. Protein sequence: CASSLLVGYTF. Variable domain in full (rest from reference TRBV7-9 and TRBJ1-2): DTGVSQNPRHKITKRGQNVTFRCDPISEHNRLYWYRQTLGQGPEFLTYFQNEAQLEKSRLLSDRFSAERPKGSFSTLEIQRTEQGDSAMYLCASSLLVGYTFGSGTRLTVV.

The CDR3 DNA reads as TGTGCCAGCAGCGTAGGGGCAGGGGTATCACCCCTCCACTTT. The encoded protein is CASSVGAGVSPLHF. The rearrangement joins TRBV9 to TRBJ1-6, with D perhaps matching TRBD1 (6 bases). Germline V gives CDR1 SGDLS, CDR2 YYNGEE. The CDR3 is 14 amino acids. Trimming stripped 0 bases from V and 10 bases from J, with 11 bases between.

This clonotype came up a few times. The rearrangement links TRBV4-3 to TRBJ2-1, with 11 bases that match TRBD2. The trim removed 4 bases at V and 6 bases at J, leaving 14 bases unmatched. Germline V gene lookup returns CDR1 LGHNA and CDR2 YSLEER. The CDR3 covers 18 residues. The CDR3 reads CASSLDDLVAGGRNEQFF. Here the CDR3 DNA reads TGCGCCAGCAGCCTGGACGACTTGGTAGCGGGGGGGCGCAATGAGCAGTTCTTC.

This clonotype was seen a handful of times. This rearrangement joins TRBV7-2 to TRBJ2-3; 9 positions match TRBD1. The CDR3 runs 12 residues. V shed 11 bases, J shed 4 bases, and the junction held 4 bases outside the gene matches. CDR1 is SGHTA and CDR2 is FQGNSA in the germline V gene. In DNA form, the CDR3 reads TGTGCCGGGGGACAGGGACCAGATACGCAGTATTTT. The encoded protein is CAGGQGPDTQYF.

This clonotype was observed a handful of times. This chain uses TRBV12-3 or TRBV12-4 with TRBJ2-4; 9 bases agree with TRBD2. The V gene end was trimmed by 7 bases and the J gene end by 6 bases; junction bases not matched to a gene: 16. The CDR3 is 17 amino acids. The DNA of the CDR3 is TGTGCCAGCACCATTGGGGTAGCGGGGGACTTGGGAAACATTCAGTACTTC. It yields the protein CASTIGVAGDLGNIQYF.

The CDR3 nucleotides read TGTGCCAGCAGCTTAGGTTCTCACAGGTACATTCAGTACTTC. Protein sequence: CASSLGSHRYIQYF. J is TRBJ2-4 and V is TRBV7-9; D might be TRBD1 (5 bases). V lost 1 base and J lost 8, with 12 bases in between. The CDR3 spans 14 residues. The germline V gene encodes CDR1 SEHNR and CDR2 FQNEAQ (reference sequence). The full variable domain, rest sourced from reference TRBV7-9 and TRBJ2-4, is DTGVSQNPRHKITKRGQNVTFRCDPISEHNRLYWYRQTLGQGPEFLTYFQNEAQLEKSRLLSDRFSAERPKGSFSTLEIQRTEQGDSAMYLCASSLGSHRYIQYFGAGTRLSVL.

The gene calls are TRBV6-2 or TRBV6-3 and TRBJ2-6; tentatively, D is TRBD1 (5 bases). The CDR3 covers 17 residues. The germline gives CDR1 MNHEY, CDR2 SVGEGT. The ends were cut back, 5 bases at V and 0 bases at J, with 14 bases in the middle. The chain's CDR3 is CASSTTFDSSGANVLTF. The CDR3 coding sequence is TGTGCCAGCAGTACGACCTTCGACAGCTCTGGGGCCAACGTCCTGACTTTC.